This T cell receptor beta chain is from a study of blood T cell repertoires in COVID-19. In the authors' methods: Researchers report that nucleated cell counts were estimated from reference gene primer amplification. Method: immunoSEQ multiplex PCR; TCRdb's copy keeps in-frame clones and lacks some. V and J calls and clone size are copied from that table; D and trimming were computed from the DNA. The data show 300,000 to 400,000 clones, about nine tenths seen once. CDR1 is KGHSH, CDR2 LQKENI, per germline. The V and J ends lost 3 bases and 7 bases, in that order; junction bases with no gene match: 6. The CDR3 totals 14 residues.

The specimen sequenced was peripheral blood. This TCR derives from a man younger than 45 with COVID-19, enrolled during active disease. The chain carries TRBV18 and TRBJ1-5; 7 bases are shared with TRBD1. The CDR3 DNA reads TGTGCCAGCTCACCCCAGCAGGGGGAACAGCCCCAGCATTTT. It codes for CASSPQQGEQPQHF.